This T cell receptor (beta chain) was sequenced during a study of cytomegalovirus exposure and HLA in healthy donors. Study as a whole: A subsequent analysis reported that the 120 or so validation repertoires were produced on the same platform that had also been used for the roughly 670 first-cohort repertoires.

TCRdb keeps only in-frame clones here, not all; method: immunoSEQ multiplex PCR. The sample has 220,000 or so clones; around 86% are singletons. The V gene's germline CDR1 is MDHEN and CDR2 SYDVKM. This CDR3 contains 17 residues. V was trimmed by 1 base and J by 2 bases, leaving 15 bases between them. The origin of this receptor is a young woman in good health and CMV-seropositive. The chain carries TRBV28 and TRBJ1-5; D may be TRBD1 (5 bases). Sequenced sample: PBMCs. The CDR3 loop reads CASSLFGSGWGNQPQHF. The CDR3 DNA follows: TGTGCCAGCAGTTTATTTGGCTCAGGGTGGGGCAATCAGCCCCAGCATTTT.